Described below is a single TCR beta chain sequence and its context. In the original workflow: For nucleated cells, counts were estimated from reference gene primer amplification. TCRdb's table, derived via immunoSEQ multiplex PCR, lists solely in-frame clones and lacks some. The V and J calls and clone size were taken over from that table, and D and trimming were inferred from the DNA. Seen here are more than 200,000 clones, around 90% observed once, and the top ten hold roughly 7.1%. The data stem from a study of blood T cell repertoires in COVID-19. Overall study: The United States, Italy and Spain provided the acute and convalescent COVID-19 samples.

Trimming shortened V by 2 bases and J by 3 bases, and 7 bases separated the two germline ends. CDR3 length equals 13 residues. Germline V gene data show CDR1 as MDHEN and CDR2 as SYDVKM. The receptor was derived from a man aged 25 to 40 in a cohort exposed to, infected with or recovered from COVID-19 (not recorded which). This chain uses TRBV28 with TRBJ1-2, with D perhaps TRBD1 (5 bases). The sample comprised PBMCs or T cells enriched from blood (not recorded which). The CDR3 bases are TGTGCCAGCAGTTTAGGAGGGGACTATGGCTACACCTTC. Translated: CASSLGGDYGYTF.